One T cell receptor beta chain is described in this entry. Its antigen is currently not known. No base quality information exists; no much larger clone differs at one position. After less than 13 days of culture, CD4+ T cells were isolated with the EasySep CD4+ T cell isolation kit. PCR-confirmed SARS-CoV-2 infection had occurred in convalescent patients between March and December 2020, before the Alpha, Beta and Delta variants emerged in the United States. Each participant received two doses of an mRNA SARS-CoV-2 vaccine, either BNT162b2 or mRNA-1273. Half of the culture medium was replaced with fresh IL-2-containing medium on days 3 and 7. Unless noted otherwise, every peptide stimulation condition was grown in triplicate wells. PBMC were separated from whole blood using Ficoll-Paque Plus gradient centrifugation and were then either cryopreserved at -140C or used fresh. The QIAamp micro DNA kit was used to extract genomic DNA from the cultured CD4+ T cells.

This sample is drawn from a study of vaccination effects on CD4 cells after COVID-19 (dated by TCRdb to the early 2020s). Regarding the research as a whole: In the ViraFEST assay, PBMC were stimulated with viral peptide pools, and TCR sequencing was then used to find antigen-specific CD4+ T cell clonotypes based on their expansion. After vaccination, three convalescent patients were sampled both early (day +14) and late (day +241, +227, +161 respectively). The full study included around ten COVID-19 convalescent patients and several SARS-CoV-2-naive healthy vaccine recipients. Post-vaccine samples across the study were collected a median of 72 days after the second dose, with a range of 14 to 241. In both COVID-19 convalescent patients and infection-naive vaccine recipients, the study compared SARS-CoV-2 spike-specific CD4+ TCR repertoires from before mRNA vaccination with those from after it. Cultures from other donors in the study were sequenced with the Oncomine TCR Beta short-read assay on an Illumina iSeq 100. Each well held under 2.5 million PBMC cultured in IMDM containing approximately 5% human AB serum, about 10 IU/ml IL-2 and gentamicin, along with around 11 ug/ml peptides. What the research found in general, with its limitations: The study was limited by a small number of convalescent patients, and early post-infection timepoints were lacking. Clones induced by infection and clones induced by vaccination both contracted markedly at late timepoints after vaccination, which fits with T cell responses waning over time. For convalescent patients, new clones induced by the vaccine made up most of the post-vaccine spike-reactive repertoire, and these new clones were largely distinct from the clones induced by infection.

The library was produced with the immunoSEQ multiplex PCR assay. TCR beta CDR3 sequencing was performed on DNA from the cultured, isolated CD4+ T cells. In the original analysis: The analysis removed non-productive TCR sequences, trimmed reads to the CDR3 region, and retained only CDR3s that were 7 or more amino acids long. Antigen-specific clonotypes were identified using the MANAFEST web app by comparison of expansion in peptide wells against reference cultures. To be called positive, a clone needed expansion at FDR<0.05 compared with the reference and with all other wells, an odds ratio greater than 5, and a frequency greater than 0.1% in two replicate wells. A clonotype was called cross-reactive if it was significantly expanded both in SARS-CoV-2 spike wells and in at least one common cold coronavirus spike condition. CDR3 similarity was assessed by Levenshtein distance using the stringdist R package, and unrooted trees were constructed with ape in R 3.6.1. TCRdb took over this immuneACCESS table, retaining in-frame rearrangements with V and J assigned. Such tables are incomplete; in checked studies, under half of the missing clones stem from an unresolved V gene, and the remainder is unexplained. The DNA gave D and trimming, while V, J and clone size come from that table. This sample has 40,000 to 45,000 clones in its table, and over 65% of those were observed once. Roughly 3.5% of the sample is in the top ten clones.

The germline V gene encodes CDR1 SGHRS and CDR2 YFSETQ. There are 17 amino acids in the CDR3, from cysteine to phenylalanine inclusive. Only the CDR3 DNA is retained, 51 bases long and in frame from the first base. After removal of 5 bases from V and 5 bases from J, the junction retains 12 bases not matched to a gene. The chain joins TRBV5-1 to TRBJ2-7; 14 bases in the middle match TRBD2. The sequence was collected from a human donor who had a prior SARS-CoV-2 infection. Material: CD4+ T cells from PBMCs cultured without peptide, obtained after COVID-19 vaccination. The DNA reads TGCGCCAGCAGTTCCCCCGGGACTAGCGGGAGCGTCGACGAGCAGTACTTC. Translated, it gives CASSSPGTSGSVDEQYF.